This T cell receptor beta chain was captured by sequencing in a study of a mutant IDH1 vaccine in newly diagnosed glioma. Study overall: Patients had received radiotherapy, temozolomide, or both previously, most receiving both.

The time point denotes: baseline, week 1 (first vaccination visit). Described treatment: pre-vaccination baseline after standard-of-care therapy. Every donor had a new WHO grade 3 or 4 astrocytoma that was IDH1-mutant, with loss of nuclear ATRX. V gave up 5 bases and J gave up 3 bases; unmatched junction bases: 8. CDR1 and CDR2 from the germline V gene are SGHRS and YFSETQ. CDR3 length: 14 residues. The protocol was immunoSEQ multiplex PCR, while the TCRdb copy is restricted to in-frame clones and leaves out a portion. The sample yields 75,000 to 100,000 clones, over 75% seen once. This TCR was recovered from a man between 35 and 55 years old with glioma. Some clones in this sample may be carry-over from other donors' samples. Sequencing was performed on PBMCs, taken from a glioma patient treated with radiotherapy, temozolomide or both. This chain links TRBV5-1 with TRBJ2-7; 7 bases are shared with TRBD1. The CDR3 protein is CASRPWTGRYEQYF. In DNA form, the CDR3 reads TGCGCCAGCAGACCTTGGACAGGCCGCTACGAGCAGTACTTC.